The present entry profiles one TCR beta chain with its context. Using immunoSEQ multiplex PCR, the repertoire was profiled, and TCRdb retains in-frame clones only, with some absent. The sample shows around 9,200 clones, roughly 60% of them seen only once. The data belong to a study of tumour-infiltrating T cells in Burkitt lymphoma. In the study overall: Productive clonality predicted overall and progression-free survival.

CDR3 length: 13 residues. Trimming removed 1 base from V and 6 bases from J, with 6 bases in between. The germline V gene encodes CDR1 SGHAT and CDR2 FQNNGV. The clonotype originates from a human donor with diffuse large B-cell lymphoma. The rearrangement joins TRBV11-2 to TRBJ2-2; D is unclear. The sample consisted of tumor tissue. The CDR3 loop reads CASSLVGPGELFF. The CDR3 bases are TGTGCCAGCAGCTTAGTTGGTCCCGGGGAGCTGTTTTTT.